This T cell receptor (beta chain) is from a study of identical twins. TCRdb reprocessed the 5' RACE reads via MiXCR and lists one record per CDR3 protein. The sample has around 200,000 distinct CDR3 sequences, about a tenth seen once. For this clonotype: The target antigen is unknown.

Study-level points and caveats: For monozygotic twins, models underestimated out-of-frame TCR alpha sharing. Abundant beta clonotypes from cord blood bore fewer insertions; memory repertoires lacked this pattern. Sequences that were out-of-frame, alpha and twin-shared displayed an excess of low generation probability.

V lost 6 bases to trimming and J lost 6 bases, with 13 bases between them. The CDR3 has 13 residues. Germline V gene sequence: CDR1 SGHTA, CDR2 FQGNSA. Specimen: memory (CD45RO+) T cells sorted from blood. This chain joins TRBV7-2 and TRBJ2-3; TRBD2 might be the D (6 bases). The origin of this receptor is a young woman in good health. CDR3 sequence: CASRPTSSDTQYF. Here the CDR3 DNA reads TGTGCCAGCAGACCGACTAGTAGTGATACGCAGTATTTT.